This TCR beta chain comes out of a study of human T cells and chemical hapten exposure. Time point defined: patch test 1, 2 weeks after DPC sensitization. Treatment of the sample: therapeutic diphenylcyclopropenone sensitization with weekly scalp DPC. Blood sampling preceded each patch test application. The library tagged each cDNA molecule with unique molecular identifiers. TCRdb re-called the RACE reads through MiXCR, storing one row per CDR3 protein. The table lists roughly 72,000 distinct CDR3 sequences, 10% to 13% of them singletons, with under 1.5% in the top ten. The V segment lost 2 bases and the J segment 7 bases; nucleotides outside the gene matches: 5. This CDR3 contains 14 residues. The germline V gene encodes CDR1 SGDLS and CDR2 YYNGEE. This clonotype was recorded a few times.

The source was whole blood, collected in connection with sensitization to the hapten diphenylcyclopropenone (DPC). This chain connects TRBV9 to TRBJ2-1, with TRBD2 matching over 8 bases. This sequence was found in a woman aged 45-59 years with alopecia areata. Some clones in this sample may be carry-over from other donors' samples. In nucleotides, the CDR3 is TGTGCCAGCAGCGTGGTTAGCGGGACGAATGAGCAGTTCTTC. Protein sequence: CASSVVSGTNEQFF.